This TCR beta chain was documented in a study of cytomegalovirus exposure and HLA in healthy donors (dated by TCRdb to the late 2010s). General notes on the study: The approximately 710 repertoires of the first cohort and the approximately 110 validation repertoires were produced on the same platform, according to a later analysis. The study aimed to test whether signatures of past pathogen exposure could be identified by cataloging public T cell receptors. To predict cytomegalovirus infection status, the study brought together high-throughput TCR immunosequencing, statistical association of individual TCRs with disease status, and machine learning. In addition to the first cohort of 666 subjects, a separate validation cohort of 120 different subjects was used. Summary of the overall study and its limitations: It was suggested by the authors that the approach could potentially be generalized to other disease states and immunological phenotypes. In both the original and validation cohorts, the classifier was reported to diagnose cytomegalovirus status with high specificity and sensitivity. A later analysis had no HLA typing for the validation cohort, so co-occurrence there was scored across all 120 repertoires. A few of the identified cytomegalovirus-associated TCR beta chains were confirmed in vitro to be specific for cytomegalovirus antigens. Of the cluster scores, about 94% were above 0 in a later analysis, which found that TCRs clustered in the first cohort also tended to co-occur in the 90 to 150 validation repertoires. The study gave a list of 150 to 200 TCR beta chains associated with cytomegalovirus. Most TCR sequences were seen in very few donors, while some public TCRs were found in many individuals.

This clone was recorded only once. This receptor's antigen is unknown. Base-call qualities are not available, and no considerably larger clone is one nucleotide away. The library was generated by the immunoSEQ multiplex PCR assay. On the authors' methods: To diagnose cytomegalovirus status from the catalog of TCR beta chain sequences, a statistical classification framework was built. TCRdb's version of the immuneACCESS table is confined to in-frame rearrangements and falls short of the full clone set. An unresolved V gene accounts for under half of the shortfall where checked; the remainder is of unknown origin. The V and J calls and clone size were taken over from that table, and D and trimming were inferred from the DNA. The table for this sample lists 140,000 or so clones; 91% of them were counted only once. Of the sample, 0.6% to 0.8% is held by the ten largest clones. The donors were included in the validation cohort of some 120 subjects, a group kept apart from the approximately 650-subject first cohort.

The sequence derives from a man younger than 35 in good health and CMV-seronegative. Material for sequencing was PBMCs.

At the DNA level, the sequence is TGTGCCAGCAGCTTAGCGCCAGGGGTCTATGGCTACACCTTC. This codes for CASSLAPGVYGYTF. This receptor chain uses TRBV7-8 and TRBJ1-2; perhaps TRBD1 is the D gene, with 6 bases matching. CDR1 and CDR2, per the germline V gene, are SGHVS and FQNEAQ. V lost 0 bases and J lost 4 bases; the stretch between them is 9 bases long. Spanning cysteine to phenylalanine, the CDR3 consists of 14 amino acids. The entry retains the CDR3 DNA only, 42 bases that are in frame from base 1.